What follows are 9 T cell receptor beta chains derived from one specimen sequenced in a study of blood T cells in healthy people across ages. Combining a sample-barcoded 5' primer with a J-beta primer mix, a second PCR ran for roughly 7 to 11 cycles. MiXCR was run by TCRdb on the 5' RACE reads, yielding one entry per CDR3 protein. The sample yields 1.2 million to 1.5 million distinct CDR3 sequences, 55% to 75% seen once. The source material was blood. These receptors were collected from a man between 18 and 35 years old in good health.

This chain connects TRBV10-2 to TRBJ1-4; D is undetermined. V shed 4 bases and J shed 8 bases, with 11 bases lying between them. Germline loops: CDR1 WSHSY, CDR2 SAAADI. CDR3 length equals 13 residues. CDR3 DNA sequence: TGCGCCAGCAGTGCGGTGAACCGAGAAAAACTGTTTTTT. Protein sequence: CASSAVNREKLFF.

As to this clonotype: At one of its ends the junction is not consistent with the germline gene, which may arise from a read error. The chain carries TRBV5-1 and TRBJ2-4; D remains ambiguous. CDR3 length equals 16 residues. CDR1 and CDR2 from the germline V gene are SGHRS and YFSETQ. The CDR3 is CASSSLTGGSKNIRYF. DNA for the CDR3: TGCGCCAGCAGCTCCCTCACGGGTGGATCCAAAAACATTCGGTACTTC.

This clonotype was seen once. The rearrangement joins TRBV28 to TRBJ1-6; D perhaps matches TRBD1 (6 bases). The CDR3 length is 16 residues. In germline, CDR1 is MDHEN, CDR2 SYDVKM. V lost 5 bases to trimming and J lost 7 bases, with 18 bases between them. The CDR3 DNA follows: TGTGCCAGCAGTCTTTCAGGGGCCACCTTCAATTCACCCCTCCACTTT. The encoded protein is CASSLSGATFNSPLHF.

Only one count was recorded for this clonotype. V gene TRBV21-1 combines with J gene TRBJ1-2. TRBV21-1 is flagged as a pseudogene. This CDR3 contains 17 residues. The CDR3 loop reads CASGGGLPYRANYGYTF. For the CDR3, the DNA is TGTGCCAGCGGTGGAGGGCTCCCCTACAGAGCTAACTATGGCTACACCTTC.

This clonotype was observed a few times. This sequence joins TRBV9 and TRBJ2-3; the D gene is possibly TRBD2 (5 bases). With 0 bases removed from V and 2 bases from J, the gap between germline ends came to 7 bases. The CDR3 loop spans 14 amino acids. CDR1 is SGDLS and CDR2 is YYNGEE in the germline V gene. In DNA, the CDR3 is TGTGCCAGCAGCGTAGGGGAGTACACAGATACGCAGTATTTT. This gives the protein CASSVGEYTDTQYF.

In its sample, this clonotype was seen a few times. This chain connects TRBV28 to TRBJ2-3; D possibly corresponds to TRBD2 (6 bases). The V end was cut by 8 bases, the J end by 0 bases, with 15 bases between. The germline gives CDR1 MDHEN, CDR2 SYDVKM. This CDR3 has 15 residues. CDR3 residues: CASGFTGRSTDTQYF. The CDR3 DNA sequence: TGTGCCAGCGGCTTTACCGGGAGAAGCACAGATACGCAGTATTTT.

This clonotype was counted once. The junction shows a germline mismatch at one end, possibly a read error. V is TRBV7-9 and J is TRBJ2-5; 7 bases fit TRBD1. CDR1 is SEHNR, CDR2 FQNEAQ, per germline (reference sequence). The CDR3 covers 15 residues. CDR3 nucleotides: TGTGTCAGCAGCTGGGGGACAGCGACCCAAGAGACCCAGTACTTC. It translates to CVSSWGTATQETQYF.

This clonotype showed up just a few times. The CDR3 loop is CASSTTPALPAGDTQYF. As DNA, the CDR3 is TGCGCCAGCAGCACAACCCCGGCGCTTCCGGCTGGAGATACGCAGTATTTT. The chain joins TRBV4-1 to TRBJ2-3; D unresolved. CDR3 size: 17 residues. Trimming stripped 5 bases from V and 5 bases from J, with 23 bases between. Germline V gene data show CDR1 as MGHRA and CDR2 as YSYEKL.

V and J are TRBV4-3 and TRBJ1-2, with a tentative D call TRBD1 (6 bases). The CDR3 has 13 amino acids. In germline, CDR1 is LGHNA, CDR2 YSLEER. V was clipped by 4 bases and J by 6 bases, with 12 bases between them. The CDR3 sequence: CASSRGTTHGYTF. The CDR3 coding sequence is TGCGCCAGCAGCCGGGGGACAACCCATGGCTACACCTTC.